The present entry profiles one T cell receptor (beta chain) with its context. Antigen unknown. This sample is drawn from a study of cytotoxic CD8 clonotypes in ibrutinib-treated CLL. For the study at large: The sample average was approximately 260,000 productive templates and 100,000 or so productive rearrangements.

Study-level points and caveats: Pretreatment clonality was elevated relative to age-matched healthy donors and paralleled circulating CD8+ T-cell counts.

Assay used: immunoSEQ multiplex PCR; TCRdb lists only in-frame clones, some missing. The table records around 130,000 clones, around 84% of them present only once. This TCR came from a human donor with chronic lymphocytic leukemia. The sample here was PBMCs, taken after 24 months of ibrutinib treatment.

The CDR3 bases are TGTGCCAGCAGTTTATCAGGGGGCTACCACAATGAGCAGTTCTTC. Its protein product is CASSLSGGYHNEQFF. The V gene is TRBV28, the J gene TRBJ2-1, with 8 nucleotides matching TRBD1. V was clipped by 1 base and J by 5 bases; unmatched bases: 4. The CDR3 is made up of 15 amino acids. CDR1 MDHEN and CDR2 SYDVKM come from the germline V gene.